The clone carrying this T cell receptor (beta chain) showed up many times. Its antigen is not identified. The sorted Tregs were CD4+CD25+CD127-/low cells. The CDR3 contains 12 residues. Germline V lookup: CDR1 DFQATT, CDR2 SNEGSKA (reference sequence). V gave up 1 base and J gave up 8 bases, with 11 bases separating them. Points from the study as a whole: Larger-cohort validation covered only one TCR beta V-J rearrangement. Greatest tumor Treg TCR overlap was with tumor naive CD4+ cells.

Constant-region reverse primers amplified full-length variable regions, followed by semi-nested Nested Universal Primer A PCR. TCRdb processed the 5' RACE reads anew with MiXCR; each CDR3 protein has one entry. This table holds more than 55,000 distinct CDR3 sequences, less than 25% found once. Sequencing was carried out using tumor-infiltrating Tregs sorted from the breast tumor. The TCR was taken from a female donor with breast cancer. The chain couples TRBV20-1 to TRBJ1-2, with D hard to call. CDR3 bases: TGCAGTGCTAGAGCTCCCTTAGGGGGCTACACCTTC. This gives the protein CSARAPLGGYTF.